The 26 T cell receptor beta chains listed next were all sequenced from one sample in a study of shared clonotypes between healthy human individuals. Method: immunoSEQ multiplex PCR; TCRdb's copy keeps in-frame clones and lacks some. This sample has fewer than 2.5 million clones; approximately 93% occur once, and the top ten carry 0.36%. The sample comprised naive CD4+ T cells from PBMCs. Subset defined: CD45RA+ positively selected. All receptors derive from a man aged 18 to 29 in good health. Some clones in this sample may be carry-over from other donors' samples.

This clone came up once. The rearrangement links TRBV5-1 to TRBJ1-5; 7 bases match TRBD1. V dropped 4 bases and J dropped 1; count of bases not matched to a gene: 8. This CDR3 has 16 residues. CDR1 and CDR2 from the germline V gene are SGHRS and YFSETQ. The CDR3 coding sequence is TGCGCCAGCAGCCCGGGGACAGTCCCAAGCAATCAGCCCCAGCATTTT. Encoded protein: CASSPGTVPSNQPQHF.

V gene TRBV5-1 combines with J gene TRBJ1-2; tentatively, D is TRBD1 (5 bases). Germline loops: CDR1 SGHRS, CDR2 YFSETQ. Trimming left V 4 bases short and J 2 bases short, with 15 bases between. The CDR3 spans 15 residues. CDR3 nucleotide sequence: TGCGCCAGCAGCCCGGGGGGGACGGCGAACTATGGCTACACCTTC. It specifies CASSPGGTANYGYTF.

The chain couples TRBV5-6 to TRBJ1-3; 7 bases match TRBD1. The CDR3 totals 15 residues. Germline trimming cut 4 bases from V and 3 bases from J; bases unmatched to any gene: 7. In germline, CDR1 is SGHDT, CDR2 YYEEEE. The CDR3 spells CASSEKGGGGNTIYF. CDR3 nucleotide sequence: TGTGCCAGCAGCGAGAAAGGGGGCGGTGGAAACACCATATATTTT.

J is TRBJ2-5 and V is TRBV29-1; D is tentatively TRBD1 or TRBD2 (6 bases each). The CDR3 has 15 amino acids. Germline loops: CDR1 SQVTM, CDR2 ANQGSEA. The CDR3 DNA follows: TGCAGATCCCCCCGGGGGCCTAAGTCCCGGGAGACCCAGTACTTC. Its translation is CRSPRGPKSRETQYF. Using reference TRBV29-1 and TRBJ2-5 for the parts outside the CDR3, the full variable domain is SAVISQKPSRDICQRGTSLTIQCQVDSQVTMMFWYRQQPGQSLTLIATANQGSEATYESGFVIDKFPISRPNLTFSTLTVSNMSPEDSSIYLCRSPRGPKSRETQYFGPGTRLLVL.

CDR3 bases: TGCGCCAGCAGTGAGTCGTGGCGGGAGGCCTCGACCTACGAGCAGTACTTC. Translating gives CASSESWREASTYEQYF. The rearrangement links TRBV10-2 to TRBJ2-7, with 8 bases identical to TRBD2. Germline V gene sequence: CDR1 WSHSY, CDR2 SAAADI. V shed 0 bases and J 2 bases; nucleotides not matched to a gene: 9. This CDR3 is built from 17 residues.

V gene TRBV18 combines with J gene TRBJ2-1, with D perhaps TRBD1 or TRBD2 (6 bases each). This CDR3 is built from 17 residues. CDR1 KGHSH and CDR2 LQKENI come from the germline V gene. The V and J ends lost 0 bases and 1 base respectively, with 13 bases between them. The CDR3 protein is CASSPPRGGSSYNEQFF. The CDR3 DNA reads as TGTGCCAGCTCACCACCCAGGGGAGGCTCGTCCTACAATGAGCAGTTCTTC.

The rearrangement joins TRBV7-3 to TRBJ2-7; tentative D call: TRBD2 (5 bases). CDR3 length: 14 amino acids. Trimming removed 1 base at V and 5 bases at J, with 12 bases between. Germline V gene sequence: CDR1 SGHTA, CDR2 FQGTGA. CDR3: CASSLMPSWDEQYF. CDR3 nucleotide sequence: TGTGCCAGCAGCTTAATGCCTAGCTGGGACGAGCAGTACTTC.

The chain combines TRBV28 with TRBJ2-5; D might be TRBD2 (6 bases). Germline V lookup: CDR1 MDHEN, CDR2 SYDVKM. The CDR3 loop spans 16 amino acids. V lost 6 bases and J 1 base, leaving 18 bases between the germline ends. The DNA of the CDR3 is TGTGCCAGCAGAGCCTATCCTTTGGGGGGCCAAGAGACCCAGTACTTC. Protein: CASRAYPLGGQETQYF.

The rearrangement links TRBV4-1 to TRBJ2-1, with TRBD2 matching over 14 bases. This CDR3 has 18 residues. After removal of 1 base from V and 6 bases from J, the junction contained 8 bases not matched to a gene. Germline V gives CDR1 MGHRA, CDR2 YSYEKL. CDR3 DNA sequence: TGCGCCAGCAGCCAAGTTCAGACTAGCGGGAGGGCCCGCAATGAGCAGTTCTTC. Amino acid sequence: CASSQVQTSGRARNEQFF.

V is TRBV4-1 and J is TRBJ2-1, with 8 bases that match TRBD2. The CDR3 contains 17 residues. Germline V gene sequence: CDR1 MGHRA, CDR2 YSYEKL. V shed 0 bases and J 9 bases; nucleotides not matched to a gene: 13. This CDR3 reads CASSQDPRRGLGAEQFF. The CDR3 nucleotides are TGCGCCAGCAGCCAAGATCCCCGGCGGGGACTAGGGGCTGAGCAGTTCTTC.

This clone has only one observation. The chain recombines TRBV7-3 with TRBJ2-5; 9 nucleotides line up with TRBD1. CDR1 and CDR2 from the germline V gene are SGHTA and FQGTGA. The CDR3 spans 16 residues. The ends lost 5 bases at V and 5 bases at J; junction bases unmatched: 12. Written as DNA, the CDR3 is TGTGCCAGCAGCCCTCAGGGACAGGGAGGTCGCGAGACCCAGTACTTC. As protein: CASSPQGQGGRETQYF.

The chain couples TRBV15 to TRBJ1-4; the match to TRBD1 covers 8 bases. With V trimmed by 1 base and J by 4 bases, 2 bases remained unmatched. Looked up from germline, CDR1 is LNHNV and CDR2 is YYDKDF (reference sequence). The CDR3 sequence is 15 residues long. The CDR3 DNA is TGTGCCACCAGCAGAGGGACAGGGAATAATGAAAAACTGTTTTTT. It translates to CATSRGTGNNEKLFF.

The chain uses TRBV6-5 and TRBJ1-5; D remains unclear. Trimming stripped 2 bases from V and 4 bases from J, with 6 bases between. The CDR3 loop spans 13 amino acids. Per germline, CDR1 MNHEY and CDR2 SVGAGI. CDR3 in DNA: TGTGCCAGCAGTTACCGGCATAATCAGCCCCAGCATTTT. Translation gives CASSYRHNQPQHF.

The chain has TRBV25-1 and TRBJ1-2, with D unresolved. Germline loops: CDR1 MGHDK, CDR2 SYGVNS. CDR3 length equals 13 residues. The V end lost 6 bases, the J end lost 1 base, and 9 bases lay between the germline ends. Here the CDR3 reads CASRAGNNYGYTF. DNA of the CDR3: TGTGCCAGCAGGGCAGGAAATAACTATGGCTACACCTTC.

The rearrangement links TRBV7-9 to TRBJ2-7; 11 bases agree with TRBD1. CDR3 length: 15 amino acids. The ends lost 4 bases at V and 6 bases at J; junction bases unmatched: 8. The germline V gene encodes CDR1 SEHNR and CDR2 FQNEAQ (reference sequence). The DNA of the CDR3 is TGTGCCAGCAGCTCGTCCGGGACAGGGGGTGGCGAGCAGTACTTC. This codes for CASSSSGTGGGEQYF.

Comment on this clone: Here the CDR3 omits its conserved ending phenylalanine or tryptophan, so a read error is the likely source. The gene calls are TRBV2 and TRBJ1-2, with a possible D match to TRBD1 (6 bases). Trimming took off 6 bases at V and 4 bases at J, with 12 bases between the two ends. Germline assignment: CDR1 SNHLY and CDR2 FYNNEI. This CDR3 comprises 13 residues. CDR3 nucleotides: TGTGCCAGCAGGGTGGACAGCTCCTATGGCTACACCCTC. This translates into CASRVDSSYGYTL.

The CDR3 DNA reads TGTGCCAGTAGTATCGGCGGCGGCAGGGCCTCTCGTGGCTACACCTTC. Amino acid sequence: CASSIGGGRASRGYTF. V usage is TRBV19 and J usage is TRBJ1-2; a weak D match, TRBD1 (5 bases). Germline CDR1 is LNHDA and CDR2 is SQIVND (reference sequence). This CDR3 region has 16 residues. V was clipped by 3 bases and J by 7 bases, with 21 bases between them.

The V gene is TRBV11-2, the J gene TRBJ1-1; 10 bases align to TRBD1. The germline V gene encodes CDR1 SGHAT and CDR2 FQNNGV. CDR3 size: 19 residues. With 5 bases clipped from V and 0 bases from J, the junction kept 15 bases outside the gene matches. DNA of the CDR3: TGTGCCAGCAGCAGTGACAGGGGGCCGGCCTTGCGCATGAACACTGAAGCTTTCTTT. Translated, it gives CASSSDRGPALRMNTEAFF.

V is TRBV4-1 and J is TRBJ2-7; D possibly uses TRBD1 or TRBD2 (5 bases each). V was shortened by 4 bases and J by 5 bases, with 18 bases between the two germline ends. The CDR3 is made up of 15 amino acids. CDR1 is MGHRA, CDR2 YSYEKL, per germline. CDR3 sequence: CASSRRDRPLDEQYF. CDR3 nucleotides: TGCGCCAGCAGCCGCCGGGACCGACCTTTAGACGAGCAGTACTTC.

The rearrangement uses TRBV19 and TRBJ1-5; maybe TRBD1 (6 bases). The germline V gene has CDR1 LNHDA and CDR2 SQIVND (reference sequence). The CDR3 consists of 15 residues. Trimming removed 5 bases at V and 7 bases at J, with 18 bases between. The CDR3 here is CASSLDRSYRQPQHF. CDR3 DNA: TGTGCCAGTAGTCTCGACAGGAGTTATAGGCAGCCCCAGCATTTT.

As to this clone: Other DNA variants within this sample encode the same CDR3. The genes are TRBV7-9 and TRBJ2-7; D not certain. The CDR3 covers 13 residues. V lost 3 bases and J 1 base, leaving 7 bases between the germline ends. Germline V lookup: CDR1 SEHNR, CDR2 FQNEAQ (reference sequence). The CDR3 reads CASSFGGSYEQYF. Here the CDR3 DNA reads TGTGCCAGCAGCTTTGGCGGTTCCTACGAGCAGTACTTC.

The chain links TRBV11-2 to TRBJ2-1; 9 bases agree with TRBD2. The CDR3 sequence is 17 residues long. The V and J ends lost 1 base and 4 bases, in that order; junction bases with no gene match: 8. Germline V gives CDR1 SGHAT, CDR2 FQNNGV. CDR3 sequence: CASSLVGSGSWYNEQFF. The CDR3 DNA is TGTGCCAGCAGCTTAGTCGGTAGCGGGAGTTGGTACAATGAGCAGTTCTTC.

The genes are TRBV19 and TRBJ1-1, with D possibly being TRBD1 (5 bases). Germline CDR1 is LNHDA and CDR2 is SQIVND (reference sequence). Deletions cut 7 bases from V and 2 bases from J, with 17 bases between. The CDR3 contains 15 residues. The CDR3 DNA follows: TGTGCCAGTACCGCCAACATGGGGGAAAACACTGAAGCTTTCTTT. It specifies CASTANMGENTEAFF.

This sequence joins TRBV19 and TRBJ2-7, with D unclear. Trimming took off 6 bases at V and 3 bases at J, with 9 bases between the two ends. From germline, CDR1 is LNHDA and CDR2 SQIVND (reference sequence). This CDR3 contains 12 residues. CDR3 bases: TGTGCCAGTAGGCGTCCTGGCTACGAGCAGTACTTC. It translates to CASRRPGYEQYF.

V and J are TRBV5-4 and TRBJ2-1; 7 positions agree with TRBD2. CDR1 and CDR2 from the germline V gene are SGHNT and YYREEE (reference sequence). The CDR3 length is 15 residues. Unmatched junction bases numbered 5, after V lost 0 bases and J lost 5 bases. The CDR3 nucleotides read TGTGCCAGCAGCTTGGGGGGAGGGCCGAACAATGAGCAGTTCTTC. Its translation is CASSLGGGPNNEQFF.

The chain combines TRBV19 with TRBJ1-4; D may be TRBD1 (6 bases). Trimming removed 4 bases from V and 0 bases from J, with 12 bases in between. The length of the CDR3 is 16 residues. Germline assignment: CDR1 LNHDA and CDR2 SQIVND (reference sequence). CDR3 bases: TGTGCCAGTAGTAGGCCGGGGGCCGCAACTAATGAAAAACTGTTTTTT. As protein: CASSRPGAATNEKLFF.